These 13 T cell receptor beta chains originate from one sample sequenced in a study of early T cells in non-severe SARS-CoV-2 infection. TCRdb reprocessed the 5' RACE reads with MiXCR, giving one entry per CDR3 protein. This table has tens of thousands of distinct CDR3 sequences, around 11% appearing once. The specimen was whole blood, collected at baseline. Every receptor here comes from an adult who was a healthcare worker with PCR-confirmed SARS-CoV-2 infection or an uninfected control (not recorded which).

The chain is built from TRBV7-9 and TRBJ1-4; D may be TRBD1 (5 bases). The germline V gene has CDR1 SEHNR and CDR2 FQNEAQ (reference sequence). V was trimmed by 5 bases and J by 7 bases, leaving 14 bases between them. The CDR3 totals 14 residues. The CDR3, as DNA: TGTGCCAGCAGCAGTAGGGGTGGACGTGAAAAACTGTTTTTT. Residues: CASSSRGGREKLFF.

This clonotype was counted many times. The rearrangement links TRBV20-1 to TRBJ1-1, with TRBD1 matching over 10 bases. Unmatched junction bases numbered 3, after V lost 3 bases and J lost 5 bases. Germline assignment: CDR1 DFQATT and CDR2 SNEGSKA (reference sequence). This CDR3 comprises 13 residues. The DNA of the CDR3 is TGCAGTGCTAGGGGGACAGGGGATACTGAAGCTTTCTTT. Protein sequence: CSARGTGDTEAFF.

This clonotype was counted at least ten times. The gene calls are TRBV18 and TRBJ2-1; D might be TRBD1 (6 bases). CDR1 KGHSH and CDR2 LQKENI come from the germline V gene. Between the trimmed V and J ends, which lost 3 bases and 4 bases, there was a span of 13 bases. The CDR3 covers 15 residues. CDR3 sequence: CASSPGPGEYNEQFF. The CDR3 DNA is TGTGCCAGCTCACCGGGGCCAGGGGAATACAATGAGCAGTTCTTC.

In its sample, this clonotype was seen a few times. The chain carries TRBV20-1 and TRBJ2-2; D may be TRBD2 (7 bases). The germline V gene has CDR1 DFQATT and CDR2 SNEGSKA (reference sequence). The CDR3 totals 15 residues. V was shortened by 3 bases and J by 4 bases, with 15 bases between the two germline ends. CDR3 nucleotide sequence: TGCAGTGCTAGTCTGCGGGGGCGTGTCACCGGGGAGCTGTTTTTT. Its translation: CSASLRGRVTGELFF.

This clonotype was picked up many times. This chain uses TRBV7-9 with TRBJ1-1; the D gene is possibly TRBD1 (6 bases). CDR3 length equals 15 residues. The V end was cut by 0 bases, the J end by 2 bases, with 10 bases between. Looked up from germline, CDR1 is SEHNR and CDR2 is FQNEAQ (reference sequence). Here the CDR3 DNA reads TGTGCCAGCAGCTTAGCGGGGGCTCTTAACACTGAAGCTTTCTTT. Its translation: CASSLAGALNTEAFF.

Written as DNA, the CDR3 is TGTGCCAGCAGCCAAGGCACAGGGAATCAGCCCCAGCATTTT. Protein product: CASSQGTGNQPQHF. The V call is TRBV3-1, the J call TRBJ1-5; D is possibly TRBD1 (6 bases). Trimming shortened V by 1 base and J by 4 bases, and 8 bases separated the two germline ends. The length of the CDR3 is 14 residues. CDR1 LGHDT and CDR2 YNNKEL come from the germline V gene (reference sequence).

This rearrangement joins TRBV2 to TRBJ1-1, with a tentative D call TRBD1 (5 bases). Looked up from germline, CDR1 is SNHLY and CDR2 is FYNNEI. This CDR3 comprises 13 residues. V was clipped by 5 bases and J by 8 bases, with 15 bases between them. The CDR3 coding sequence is TGTGCCAGCAGTCCTAGGCGGGGGTCGGAAGCTTTCTTT. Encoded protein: CASSPRRGSEAFF.

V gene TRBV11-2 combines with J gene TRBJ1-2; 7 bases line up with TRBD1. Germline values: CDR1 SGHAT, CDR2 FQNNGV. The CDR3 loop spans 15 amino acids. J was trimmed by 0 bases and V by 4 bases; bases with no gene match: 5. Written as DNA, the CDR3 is TGTGCCAGCAGCTCAACAGGGGAGACTAACTATGGCTACACCTTC. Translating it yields CASSSTGETNYGYTF. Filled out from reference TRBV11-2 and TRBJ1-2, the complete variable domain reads EAGVAQSPRYKIIEKRQSVAFWCNPISGHATLYWYQQILGQGPKLLIQFQNNGVVDDSQLPKDRFSAERLKGVDSTLKIQPAKLEDSAVYLCASSSTGETNYGYTFGSGTRLTVV.

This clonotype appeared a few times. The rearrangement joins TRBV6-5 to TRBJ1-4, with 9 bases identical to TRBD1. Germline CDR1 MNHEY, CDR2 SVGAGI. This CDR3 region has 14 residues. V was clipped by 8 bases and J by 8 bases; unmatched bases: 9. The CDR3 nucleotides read TGTGCCAGCTGCCCCGGGACAGGGAAGGAAAAACTGTTTTTT. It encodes CASCPGTGKEKLFF.

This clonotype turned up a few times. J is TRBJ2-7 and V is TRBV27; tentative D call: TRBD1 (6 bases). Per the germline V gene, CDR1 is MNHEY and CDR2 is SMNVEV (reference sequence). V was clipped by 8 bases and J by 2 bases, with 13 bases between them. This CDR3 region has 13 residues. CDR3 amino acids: CASLSRGTYEQYF. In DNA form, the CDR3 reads TGTGCCAGCCTTTCCAGGGGAACCTACGAGCAGTACTTC.

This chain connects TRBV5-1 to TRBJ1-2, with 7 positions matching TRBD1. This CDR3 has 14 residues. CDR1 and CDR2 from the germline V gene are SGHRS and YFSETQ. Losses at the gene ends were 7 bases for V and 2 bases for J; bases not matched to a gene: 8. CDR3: CASHRTGQNYGYTF. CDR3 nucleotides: TGCGCCAGCCACCGTACGGGACAGAACTATGGCTACACCTTC.

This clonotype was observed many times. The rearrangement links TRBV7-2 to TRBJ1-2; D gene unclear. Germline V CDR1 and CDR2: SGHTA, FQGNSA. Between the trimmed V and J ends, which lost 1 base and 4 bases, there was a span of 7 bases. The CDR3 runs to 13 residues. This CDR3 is CASSLDASYGYTF. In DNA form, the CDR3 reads TGTGCCAGCAGCTTAGACGCGTCCTATGGCTACACCTTC.

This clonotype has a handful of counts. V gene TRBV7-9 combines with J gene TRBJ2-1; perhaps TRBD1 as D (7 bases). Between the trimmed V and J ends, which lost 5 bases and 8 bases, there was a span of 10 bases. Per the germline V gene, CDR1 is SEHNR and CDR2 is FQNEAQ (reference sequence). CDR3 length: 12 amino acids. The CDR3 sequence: CASSPRGDEQFF. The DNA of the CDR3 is TGTGCCAGCAGCCCCAGGGGGGATGAGCAGTTCTTC.